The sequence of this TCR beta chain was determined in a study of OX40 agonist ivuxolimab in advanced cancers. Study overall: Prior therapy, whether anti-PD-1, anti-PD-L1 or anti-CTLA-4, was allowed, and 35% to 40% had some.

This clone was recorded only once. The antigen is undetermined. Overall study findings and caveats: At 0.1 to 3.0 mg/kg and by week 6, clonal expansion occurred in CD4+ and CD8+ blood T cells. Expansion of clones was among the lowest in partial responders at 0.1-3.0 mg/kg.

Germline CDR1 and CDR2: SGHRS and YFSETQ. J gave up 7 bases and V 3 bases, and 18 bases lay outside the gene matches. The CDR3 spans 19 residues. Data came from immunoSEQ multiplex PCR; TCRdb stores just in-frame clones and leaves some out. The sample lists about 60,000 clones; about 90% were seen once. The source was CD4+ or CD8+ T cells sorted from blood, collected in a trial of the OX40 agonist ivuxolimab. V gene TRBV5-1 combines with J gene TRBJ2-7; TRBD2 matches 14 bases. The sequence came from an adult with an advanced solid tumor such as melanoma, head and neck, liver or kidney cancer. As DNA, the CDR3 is TGCGCCAGCAGCTGGGGGACTAGCGGGAGTAGGGGCCTTTCCGGAGAGCAGTACTTC. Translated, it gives CASSWGTSGSRGLSGEQYF.